One sample yielded the 2 T cell receptor beta chains listed below, sequenced in a study of cytomegalovirus exposure and HLA in healthy donors. 13 Jbeta primers and 60 Vbeta primers were used for the PCR. TCRdb keeps only in-frame clones here, not all; method: immunoSEQ multiplex PCR. The sample contains 80,000 or so clones, around 79% of which appear only once. Sequenced input: PBMCs. The receptors here all came from a man between 35 and 55 years old in good health and CMV-seronegative.

This chain links TRBV30 with TRBJ1-3; D gene ambiguous. The CDR3 is 12 residues long. V dropped 8 bases and J dropped 2 bases, with 10 bases sitting between them. CDR1 GTSNPN and CDR2 SVGIG come from the germline V gene (reference sequence). This CDR3 is CAHRGPGNTIYF. Here the CDR3 DNA reads TGTGCCCACCGGGGTCCTGGAAACACCATATATTTT.

The genes are TRBV5-1 and TRBJ2-2; the match to TRBD2 covers 11 bases. Germline values: CDR1 SGHRS, CDR2 YFSETQ. The CDR3 covers 17 residues. V trimming: 3 bases; J trimming: 2 bases; junction bases outside the gene matches: 6. This CDR3 reads CASSSRTSGSNTGELFF. The CDR3 DNA reads as TGCGCCAGCAGCTCGCGGACTAGCGGGTCCAACACCGGGGAGCTGTTTTTT.